This record covers a single T cell receptor beta chain. Its antigen is unknown. Trimming removed 1 base from V and 3 bases from J; junction bases left unmatched: 7. The CDR3 is 15 amino acids. From germline, CDR1 is SGDLS and CDR2 YYNGEE. The sample belongs to a study of regulatory T cells in long-lasting Graves disease. Findings and limits, study-wide: The study found TRBV28, TRBJ1-2 and TRBJ2-5 favored in persistent disease.

Time point in this sample: persistent/refractory GD, antithyroid drugs over 5 years with positive TRAb. PBMC RNA served as the TCR library source. Through Arm-PCR of CDR3 regions and iRepertoire HTBI primers, TCR beta libraries were built. In TCRdb, the multiplex PCR reads were re-called with MiXCR into one record per CDR3 protein. The sample holds hundreds of thousands of distinct CDR3 sequences; 25% to 30% are singletons and the top ten take under 50%. Sequencing used peripheral blood mononuclear cells (PBMCs), obtained when the disease was refractory, from a patient treated with antithyroid drugs. This clonotype was sampled from a female donor with Graves disease. V usage is TRBV9 and J usage is TRBJ2-7, with 7 bases identical to TRBD1. CDR3 in DNA: TGTGCCAGCAGCGTATCCCCCCGACAGGGCTACGAGCAGTACTTC. It yields the protein CASSVSPRQGYEQYF.